A single sample is the source of the 25 T cell receptor beta chains below, sequenced in a study of metastatic and nonmetastatic thyroid tumors. No patient received treatment before thyroid surgery. TCRdb re-called the PCR reads with MiXCR. The sample carries about 48,000 clones, approximately 24% recorded once. Sequencing used blood. These receptors were obtained from a male donor with papillary thyroid cancer or a benign thyroid nodule (not recorded which). Some clones in this sample may be carry-over from other donors' samples.

The chain is built from TRBV3-1 and TRBJ1-6; D call uncertain. CDR3 length: 13 residues. The germline V gene encodes CDR1 LGHDT and CDR2 YNNKEL (reference sequence). Trimming left V 2 bases short and J 7 bases short, with 6 bases between. The CDR3 here is CASSQFRNSPLHF. For the CDR3, the DNA is TGTGCCAGCAGCCAATTCAGGAATTCACCCCTCCACTTT.

The chain has TRBV19 and TRBJ2-6; D is unclear. The germline V and J ends were trimmed by 7 bases and 4 bases, with 14 bases remaining between them. There are 15 residues in the CDR3. Germline V gene lookup returns CDR1 LNHDA and CDR2 SQIVND (reference sequence). Here the CDR3 DNA reads TGTGCCAGTACCTCCCGAAGCCCGGGGGCCAACGTCCTGACTTTC. This translates into CASTSRSPGANVLTF.

This clone was seen ten or more times. The chain recombines TRBV10-3 with TRBJ1-5; TRBD1 might be the D (6 bases). The V end lost 0 bases, the J end lost 4 bases, and 10 bases lay between the germline ends. CDR1 and CDR2 from the germline V gene are ENHRY and SYGVKD. This CDR3 spans 15 amino acids. The DNA for the CDR3 is TGTGCCATCAGTGAGTCGGGGGCCAGAAATCAGCCCCAGCATTTT. Its protein is CAISESGARNQPQHF.

This clone was detected ten times or more. CDR3 residues: CAWSDGIGRGIQYF. The DNA of the CDR3 is TGTGCCTGGAGTGACGGGATTGGGAGAGGCATTCAGTACTTC. This rearrangement joins TRBV30 to TRBJ2-4; perhaps TRBD2 as D (5 bases). V lost 1 base and J 9 bases, leaving 16 bases between the germline ends. Germline CDR1 GTSNPN, CDR2 SVGIG (reference sequence). The CDR3 loop spans 14 amino acids. The full variable domain, its missing parts supplied by reference TRBV30 and TRBJ2-4, is SQTIHQWPATLVQPVGSPLSLECTVEGTSNPNLYWYRQAAGRGLQLLFYSVGIGQISSEVPQNLSASRPQDRQFILSSKKLLLSDSGFYLCAWSDGIGRGIQYFGAGTRLSVL.

Only a few counts were recorded for this clone. This chain links TRBV2 with TRBJ1-5; D is unresolved. Between the trimmed V and J ends, which lost 6 bases and 6 bases, there was a span of 15 bases. Germline V gives CDR1 SNHLY, CDR2 FYNNEI. This CDR3 comprises 14 residues. CDR3 nucleotide sequence: TGTGCCAGCAGACGTATGATGGAGGGTCAGCCCCAGCATTTT. Translating it yields CASRRMMEGQPQHF.

This clone was observed many times. The gene calls are TRBV19 and TRBJ1-1; 7 positions agree with TRBD1. The CDR3 contains 14 residues. Germline CDR1 is LNHDA and CDR2 is SQIVND (reference sequence). V lost 4 bases and J lost 9; bases outside the gene matches: 11. The CDR3 nucleotides are TGTGCCAGTAGTAACCGGGACAGAACCGCGAAAGCTTTCTTT. It encodes CASSNRDRTAKAFF.

The V gene is TRBV12-3 or TRBV12-4, the J gene TRBJ1-2, with a weak D call TRBD1 (6 bases). The ends were cut back, 5 bases at V and 1 base at J, with 8 bases in the middle. The CDR3 is 13 amino acids. CDR3 in amino acids: CASSRTVNYGYTF. CDR3 DNA sequence: TGTGCCAGCAGTCGGACAGTTAACTATGGCTACACCTTC.

The chain employs TRBV30 and TRBJ1-1, with TRBD1 as a possible D gene (6 bases). In germline, CDR1 is GTSNPN, CDR2 SVGIG (reference sequence). This CDR3 is built from 15 residues. V was clipped by 0 bases and J by 3 bases, with 14 bases between them. DNA of the CDR3: TGTGCCTGGAGTGTAGTCGGGACATTGGACACTGAAGCTTTCTTT. Amino acid sequence: CAWSVVGTLDTEAFF.

This clone was detected many times. The chain is built from TRBV9 and TRBJ2-5; D not resolved. The V end lost 0 bases, the J end lost 5 bases, and 8 bases lay between the germline ends. In germline, CDR1 is SGDLS, CDR2 YYNGEE. The CDR3 spans 13 residues. CDR3 residues: CASSVASSETQYF. Here the CDR3 DNA reads TGTGCCAGCAGCGTAGCCTCGTCGGAGACCCAGTACTTC.

Within the sample, this clone is medium-sized (0.01 to 0.1%). The rearrangement links TRBV4-2 to TRBJ2-7, with TRBD2 matching over 7 bases. This CDR3 is 16 amino acids long. V lost 3 bases to trimming and J lost 4 bases; unmatched junction nucleotides: 12. Germline V gene data show CDR1 as LGHNA and CDR2 as YNFKEQ. The CDR3 loop is CASSQALDGGGYEQYF. The CDR3 nucleotides are TGTGCCAGCAGCCAGGCACTCGACGGCGGGGGTTACGAGCAGTACTTC.

This clone was detected ten times or more. The chain carries TRBV5-1 and TRBJ1-1, with D possibly matching TRBD1 (6 bases). Germline assignment: CDR1 SGHRS and CDR2 YFSETQ. Trimming stripped 2 bases from V and 1 base from J, with 15 bases between. The CDR3 is 16 residues long. Written as DNA, the CDR3 is TGCGCCAGCAGCTTATCTAAGACAGGCCCGAACACTGAAGCTTTCTTT. As protein: CASSLSKTGPNTEAFF.

This clone appeared many times. The chain has TRBV25-1 and TRBJ2-7; 8 nucleotides line up with TRBD2. With 1 base clipped from V and 5 bases from J, the junction kept 16 bases outside the gene matches. Germline loops: CDR1 MGHDK, CDR2 SYGVNS. This CDR3 region has 18 residues. The CDR3 DNA reads as TGTGCCAGCAGTGAATCTTTACTAGCGGCTGTGAGTGAGGACGAGCAGTACTTC. Encoded protein: CASSESLLAAVSEDEQYF.

The table lists this clone with many counts. This chain connects TRBV5-1 to TRBJ2-5; D uncertain. Germline V gene sequence: CDR1 SGHRS, CDR2 YFSETQ. Trimming cost V 7 bases and J 5 bases, with 18 bases left between them. The CDR3 runs 14 residues. Here the CDR3 reads CASAYNTPWETQYF. In DNA, the CDR3 is TGCGCCAGCGCATATAATACCCCCTGGGAGACCCAGTACTTC. The variable domain in full, with the rest retrieved from reference TRBV5-1 and TRBJ2-5, is KAGVTQTPRYLIKTRGQQVTLSCSPISGHRSVSWYQQTPGQGLQFLFEYFSETQRNKGNFPGRFSGRQFSNSRSEMNVSTLELGDSALYLCASAYNTPWETQYFGPGTRLLVL.

This clone was seen just once. V usage is TRBV20-1 and J usage is TRBJ1-1; 11 nucleotides agree with TRBD1. Germline CDR1 is DFQATT and CDR2 is SNEGSKA (reference sequence). J lost 9 bases, V lost 0 bases, and 12 bases had no gene match. The CDR3 is made up of 16 amino acids. The CDR3 DNA reads as TGCAGTGCTAGAGATCGGGACAGGGGGTTTGGTTTTCAAGCTTTCTTT. This gives the protein CSARDRDRGFGFQAFF.

This clone was observed a few times. A much larger clone is a single base away; this may be a read error. V is TRBV27 and J is TRBJ2-2; D gene unclear. Germline V gives CDR1 MNHEY, CDR2 SMNVEV (reference sequence). The ends were cut back, 5 bases at V and 5 bases at J, with 12 bases in the middle. CDR3 length equals 14 residues. The CDR3, as DNA: TGTGCCAGCAGTCGGCACCCTAAAACCGGGGAGCTGTTTTTT. The encoded protein is CASSRHPKTGELFF.

This clone was counted between two and nine times. The rearrangement uses TRBV6-1 and TRBJ2-7, with 13 bases identical to TRBD2. V shed 6 bases, J shed 2 bases, and the junction held 4 bases outside the gene matches. Germline values: CDR1 MNHNS, CDR2 SASEGT. This CDR3 has 15 residues. The CDR3 DNA reads as TGTGCCAGCAGGGGACTAGCGGGAAAACCCTACGAGCAGTACTTC. Its protein product is CASRGLAGKPYEQYF.

J is TRBJ1-1 and V is TRBV6-1; the D is unclear. V was pared by 4 bases and J by 0 bases, with 12 bases between. Germline-derived CDR1 and CDR2 are MNHNS and SASEGT. The CDR3 contains 15 residues. The CDR3 region has the DNA TGTGCCAGCAGTGTCGCTGGGGAATTGAACACTGAAGCTTTCTTT. It encodes CASSVAGELNTEAFF.

Notes on this clone: This clone may be a read error of a much larger clone one base away. This chain links TRBV9 with TRBJ1-2; weak D call: TRBD1 (5 bases). With 4 bases removed from V and 3 bases from J, the gap between germline ends came to 13 bases. The CDR3 is made up of 14 amino acids. The germline gives CDR1 SGDLS, CDR2 YYNGEE. CDR3 residues: CASSTGTDYYGYTF. The CDR3 nucleotides read TGTGCCAGCAGCACCGGGACTGATTACTATGGCTACACCTTC. The variable domain in full, with the rest retrieved from reference TRBV9 and TRBJ1-2, is DSGVTQTPKHLITATGQRVTLRCSPRSGDLSVYWYQQSLDQGLQFLIQYYNGEERAKGNILERFSAQQFPDLHSELNLSSLELGDSALYFCASSTGTDYYGYTFGSGTRLTVV.

This clone was observed at least ten times. The chain links TRBV28 to TRBJ2-7, with D perhaps matching TRBD1 (6 bases). CDR3 length: 16 residues. V gave up 2 bases and J gave up 5 bases, with 19 bases separating them. Germline-derived CDR1 and CDR2 are MDHEN and SYDVKM. CDR3 in amino acids: CASSLLFATGHDEQYF. The DNA for the CDR3 is TGTGCCAGCAGTTTACTCTTTGCGACAGGCCATGACGAGCAGTACTTC.

This clone showed up many times. The chain links TRBV9 to TRBJ2-1; 8 bases line up with TRBD2. The CDR3 totals 16 residues. The V gene's germline CDR1 is SGDLS and CDR2 YYNGEE. Trimming removed 0 bases from V and 7 bases from J; junction bases left unmatched: 9. The CDR3: CASSVVWSGRGNEQFF. CDR3 coding DNA: TGTGCCAGCAGCGTAGTTTGGAGCGGGAGAGGTAATGAGCAGTTCTTC.

V gene TRBV9 combines with J gene TRBJ1-1, with a weak D call TRBD1 (6 bases). Trimming left V 8 bases short and J 5 bases short, with 16 bases between. Germline assignment: CDR1 SGDLS and CDR2 YYNGEE. The CDR3 has 13 amino acids. CDR3 amino acids: CARSIGGGTEAFF. The CDR3 DNA follows: TGTGCCAGAAGCATTGGAGGGGGAACTGAAGCTTTCTTT.

Ten or more counts support this clone. The junction differs from germline at one of its ends, possibly a read error. The same CDR3 also results from other DNA sequences found in this sample. The V gene is TRBV3-1, the J gene TRBJ1-2; D gene uncertain. The CDR3 extends over 13 amino acids. The germline CDR1 and CDR2 sequences are LGHDT and YNNKEL (reference sequence). CDR3: CASSQGRNYGYTF. DNA for the CDR3: TGTGCCAGCAGTCAAGGACGAAACTATGGCTACACCTTC.

The CDR3 reads CASSLTGRSYNEQFF. CDR3 coding DNA: TGTGCCAGCAGTTTGACGGGCCGCTCCTACAATGAGCAGTTCTTC. V is TRBV6-2 or TRBV6-3 and J is TRBJ2-1; D is unresolved. Trimming removed 4 bases from V and 0 bases from J, with 10 bases in between. Germline CDR1 reads MNHEY; CDR2 reads SVGEGT. CDR3 length equals 15 residues.

The gene calls are TRBV20-1 and TRBJ1-1, with TRBD1 as a possible D gene (5 bases). V was pared by 7 bases and J by 1 base, with 10 bases between. Germline V gene lookup returns CDR1 DFQATT and CDR2 SNEGSKA (reference sequence). The CDR3 runs 12 residues. Here the CDR3 DNA reads TGCAGTGTTTTGAGGGGGAACACTGAAGCTTTCTTT. It specifies CSVLRGNTEAFF.

The V gene is TRBV4-1, the J gene TRBJ1-2; 7 bases are a match to TRBD1. This CDR3 is 16 amino acids long. The V gene's germline CDR1 is MGHRA and CDR2 YSYEKL. The V gene end was trimmed by 2 bases and the J gene end by 5 bases; junction bases not matched to a gene: 11. For the CDR3, the DNA is TGCGCCAGCAGCCAACGACAAAGGACAGGCCCATATGGCTACACCTTC. Its translation is CASSQRQRTGPYGYTF.